This entry lists 15 T cell receptor beta chains sequenced from one sample in a study of graft-versus-host responses after intestinal transplantation. To release intraepithelial and lamina propria lymphocytes, the graft tissue was processed. Only in-frame clones appear in the TCRdb table, and some are missing; sequencing was by immunoSEQ multiplex PCR. The sample lists 1,000 to 1,200 clones; around 80% were seen once. Sequenced material: ileum tissue, taken around 270 days after intestinal transplantation. The receptors were sampled from a human patient who received an intestinal transplant, so some T cells may come from the graft donor.

Relative to its sample, this clone is large. The V call is TRBV19, the J call TRBJ2-3, with D perhaps matching TRBD2 (5 bases). CDR1 and CDR2 from the germline V gene are LNHDA and SQIVND (reference sequence). V was trimmed by 4 bases and J by 2 bases, leaving 7 bases between them. The CDR3 contains 13 residues. CDR3 region: CASSRGATDTQYF. For the CDR3, the DNA is TGTGCCAGTAGTAGGGGAGCCACAGATACGCAGTATTTT.

The chain joins TRBV25-1 to TRBJ2-1, with TRBD2 identical over 9 bases. With V trimmed by 3 bases and J by 2 bases, 5 bases remained unmatched. CDR3 size: 16 residues. Germline V gives CDR1 MGHDK, CDR2 SYGVNS. The CDR3 is CASSEVAGEPYNEQFF. The DNA of the CDR3 is TGTGCCAGCAGTGAGGTAGCGGGGGAGCCCTACAATGAGCAGTTCTTC. Looking up the rest from reference TRBV25-1 and TRBJ2-1 gives the full variable domain: EADIYQTPRYLVIGTGKKITLECSQTMGHDKMYWYQQDPGMELHLIHYSYGVNSTEKGDLSSESTVSRIRTEHFPLTLESARPSHTSQYLCASSEVAGEPYNEQFFGPGTRLTVL.

The chain recombines TRBV28 with TRBJ2-6; 8 positions match TRBD1. Germline CDR1 is MDHEN and CDR2 is SYDVKM. The CDR3 is made up of 16 amino acids. J lost 2 bases, V lost 5 bases, and 5 bases had no gene match. This CDR3 reads CASSGQGEAGANVLTF. The DNA for the CDR3 is TGTGCCAGCAGTGGACAGGGAGAAGCTGGGGCCAACGTCCTGACTTTC.

V is TRBV6-5 and J is TRBJ1-1; no definite D call. Trimming removed 0 bases from V and 7 bases from J, with 12 bases in between. CDR3 size: 14 residues. The germline gives CDR1 MNHEY, CDR2 SVGAGI. CDR3 bases: TGTGCCAGCAGTTACTCCCGGGCCGGAGGTGAAGCTTTCTTT. As protein: CASSYSRAGGEAFF.

This clone was recorded a few times. V gene TRBV9 combines with J gene TRBJ1-5; D call uncertain. CDR1 SGDLS and CDR2 YYNGEE come from the germline V gene. Trimming removed 0 bases from V and 3 bases from J, with 4 bases in between. This CDR3 contains 13 residues. CDR3 residues: CASSVEDNQPQHF. DNA of the CDR3: TGTGCCAGCAGCGTAGAGGACAATCAGCCCCAGCATTTT.

The chain couples TRBV6-1 to TRBJ2-1; D not certain. The CDR3 is 13 amino acids. Trimming stripped 0 bases from V and 12 bases from J, with 12 bases between. Germline V lookup: CDR1 MNHNS, CDR2 SASEGT. The CDR3 DNA reads TGTGCCAGCAGTGAAGCTGGCCAGATGGTGCAGTTCTTC. Residues: CASSEAGQMVQFF.

V gene TRBV5-5 combines with J gene TRBJ2-6; D tentatively reads TRBD1 or TRBD2 (5 bases each). V was clipped by 4 bases and J by 1 base, with 6 bases between them. Germline values: CDR1 SGHKS, CDR2 YYEKEE (reference sequence). This CDR3 has 14 residues. The CDR3 DNA follows: TGTGCCAGCAGCGAGGGGTCTGGGGCCAACGTCCTGACTTTC. Translating it yields CASSEGSGANVLTF.

This chain connects TRBV6-4 to TRBJ2-3, with TRBD1 identical over 10 bases. Germline CDR1 MRHNA, CDR2 SNTAGT. This CDR3 spans 14 amino acids. V was pared by 2 bases and J by 4 bases, with 0 bases of the junction left unmatched. CDR3 DNA: TGTGCCAGCAGTGACGGACAGGGGGCAGATACGCAGTATTTT. This gives the protein CASSDGQGADTQYF.

The V call is TRBV11-3, the J call TRBJ2-7; D is possibly TRBD1 (6 bases). This CDR3 has 16 residues. Deletions cut 7 bases from V and 2 bases from J, with 21 bases between. From germline, CDR1 is SGHNT and CDR2 YENEEA. This CDR3 reads CASNPCPGANPYEQYF. CDR3 DNA sequence: TGTGCCAGCAACCCCTGTCCAGGGGCTAACCCCTACGAGCAGTACTTC.

The rearrangement links TRBV7-9 to TRBJ2-3, with unresolved D. Looked up from germline, CDR1 is SEHNR and CDR2 is FQNEAQ (reference sequence). The CDR3 has 15 amino acids. Trimming cost V 5 bases and J 2 bases, with 14 bases left between them. CDR3 protein: CASSPYLDHTDTQYF. DNA for the CDR3: TGTGCCAGCAGCCCATACCTGGACCACACAGATACGCAGTATTTT.

The chain combines TRBV5-1 with TRBJ2-3; D gene ambiguous. Per the germline V gene, CDR1 is SGHRS and CDR2 is YFSETQ. V lost 1 base and J lost 4, with 4 bases in between. The CDR3 is 12 residues long. CDR3 loop: CASSLQSDTQYF. The DNA of the CDR3 is TGCGCCAGCAGCTTGCAGTCAGATACGCAGTATTTT.

This sequence joins TRBV19 and TRBJ2-1; the D is unclear. Trimming left V 3 bases short and J 2 bases short, with 11 bases between. Looked up from germline, CDR1 is LNHDA and CDR2 is SQIVND (reference sequence). CDR3 length: 15 amino acids. The CDR3 sequence is CASSILASPYNEQFF. CDR3 nucleotides: TGTGCCAGTAGTATCCTGGCGTCACCCTACAATGAGCAGTTCTTC.

There are a few counts of this clone. The chain joins TRBV5-1 to TRBJ1-2; D gene uncertain. CDR1 and CDR2 (germline): SGHRS, YFSETQ. V shed 0 bases and J shed 5 bases, with 5 bases lying between them. The CDR3 is made up of 12 amino acids. CDR3 sequence: CASSLVRYGYTF. In nucleotides, the CDR3 is TGCGCCAGCAGCTTGGTCCGGTATGGCTACACCTTC.

CDR3: CASRMTSGGNTDTQYF. For the CDR3, the DNA is TGTGCCAGCAGAATGACTAGCGGGGGGAACACAGATACGCAGTATTTT. The chain couples TRBV2 to TRBJ2-3, with 13 positions matching TRBD2. CDR1 and CDR2 (germline): SNHLY, FYNNEI. This CDR3 comprises 16 residues. J was trimmed by 2 bases and V by 6 bases; bases with no gene match: 5.

The chain recombines TRBV10-3 with TRBJ2-5; D unclear. The CDR3 contains 15 residues. Germline CDR1 is ENHRY and CDR2 is SYGVKD. V was pared by 0 bases and J by 2 bases, with 10 bases between. CDR3 nucleotide sequence: TGTGCCATCAGTGAGTCAAGCGCCGAACAAGAGACCCAGTACTTC. Translated, it gives CAISESSAEQETQYF.